This T cell receptor beta chain was found in a study of T cells in Graves' hyperthyroidism and ophthalmopathy. RNA transcripts gave rise to amplified TCR beta CDR3 regions. The primer set for the first-round RT-PCR of the TCR CDR3 was HTBI. MiXCR, run by TCRdb on the multiplex PCR reads, gives a single entry per CDR3 protein. The sample lists roughly 840,000 distinct CDR3 sequences, about 38% occurring once. Disease duration under 2 months; hyperthyroidism patients were aged 18 to 65. The study excluded patients with uncontrolled infection, other autoimmune disease, pregnancy or lactation. The diagnostic basis comprised clinical symptoms, serum thyroxine and TRAb, thyroid ultrasound and orbital computed tomography. The CDR3 extends over 15 amino acids. CDR1 MNHEY and CDR2 SVGAGI come from the germline V gene. The V gene lost 0 bases and the J gene lost 5 bases, with 13 bases spanning the gap.

The specimen sequenced was blood. V gene TRBV6-5 combines with J gene TRBJ2-5, with D perhaps TRBD1 (5 bases). The clonotype was recovered from a man aged 18 to 29 with Graves' hyperthyroidism. This chain's CDR3 is CASSYSTGSWETQYF. CDR3 coding DNA: TGTGCCAGCAGTTACTCAACAGGCAGCTGGGAGACCCAGTACTTC.